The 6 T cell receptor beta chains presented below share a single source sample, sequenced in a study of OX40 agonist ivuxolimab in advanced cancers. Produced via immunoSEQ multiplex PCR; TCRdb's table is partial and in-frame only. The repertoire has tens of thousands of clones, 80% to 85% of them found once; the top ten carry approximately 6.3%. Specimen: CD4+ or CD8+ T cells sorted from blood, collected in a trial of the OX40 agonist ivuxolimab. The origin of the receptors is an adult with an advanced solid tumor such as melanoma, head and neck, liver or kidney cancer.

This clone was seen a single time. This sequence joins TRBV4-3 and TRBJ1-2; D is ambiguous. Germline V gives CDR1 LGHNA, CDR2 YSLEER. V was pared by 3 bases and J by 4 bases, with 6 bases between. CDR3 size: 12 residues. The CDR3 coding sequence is TGCGCCAGCAGCCAGGTCGGCTATGGCTACACCTTC. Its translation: CASSQVGYGYTF.

As DNA, the CDR3 is TGTGCCAGCTGGCCACAAGTAGGAAACACCATATATTTT. It is translated as CASWPQVGNTIYF. The chain joins TRBV27 to TRBJ1-3; no clear D. The CDR3 totals 13 residues. Per germline, CDR1 MNHEY and CDR2 SMNVEV (reference sequence). Trimming left V 8 bases short and J 4 bases short, with 12 bases between.

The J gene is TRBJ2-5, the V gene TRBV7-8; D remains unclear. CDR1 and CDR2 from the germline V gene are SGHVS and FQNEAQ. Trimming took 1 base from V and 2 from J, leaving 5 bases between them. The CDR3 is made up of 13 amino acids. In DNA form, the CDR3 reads TGTGCCAGCAGCTTAGGGTGGCAAGAGACCCAGTACTTC. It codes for CASSLGWQETQYF.

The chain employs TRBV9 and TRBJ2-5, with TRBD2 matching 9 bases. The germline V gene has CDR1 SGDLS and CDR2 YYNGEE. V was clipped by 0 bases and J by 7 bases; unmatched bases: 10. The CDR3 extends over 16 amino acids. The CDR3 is CASSVDFSGGPRTQYF. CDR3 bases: TGTGCCAGCAGCGTAGATTTTAGCGGGGGTCCGCGGACCCAGTACTTC.

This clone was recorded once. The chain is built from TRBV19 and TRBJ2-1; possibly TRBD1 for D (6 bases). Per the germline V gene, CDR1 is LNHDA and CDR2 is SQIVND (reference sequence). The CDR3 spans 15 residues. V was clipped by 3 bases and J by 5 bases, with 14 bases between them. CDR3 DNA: TGTGCCAGTAGTATGTTAGGGACACTTAACAATGAGCAGTTCTTC. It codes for CASSMLGTLNNEQFF.

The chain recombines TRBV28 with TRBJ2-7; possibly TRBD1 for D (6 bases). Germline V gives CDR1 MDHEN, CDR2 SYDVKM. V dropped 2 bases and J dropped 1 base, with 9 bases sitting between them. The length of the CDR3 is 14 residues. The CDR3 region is CASSLGGQSYEQYF. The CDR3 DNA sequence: TGTGCCAGCAGTTTAGGCGGACAGTCCTACGAGCAGTACTTC.